The clone carrying this T cell receptor (beta chain) appeared a few times. Its antigen is as yet unknown. Distinct nucleotide sequences in the sample also encode this CDR3. This sample was taken from a study of OX40 agonist ivuxolimab in advanced cancers. On the study more broadly: Patients received the agonistic anti-OX40 (CD134) antibody ivuxolimab. Every patient in dose escalation had hepatocellular carcinoma, melanoma, renal cell or head and neck cancer.

The CDR3 is 13 residues long. The germline V gene has CDR1 GTSNPN and CDR2 SVGIG (reference sequence). The junction had 3 bases not matched to a gene; V was cut back by 2 bases and J by 4 bases. Autoimmune disease history or systemic immunosuppression meant exclusion. Whole-study results and caveats: At 0.1 to 3.0 mg/kg and by week 6, clonal expansion occurred in CD4+ and CD8+ blood T cells.

Here immunoSEQ multiplex PCR was the method, and the copy in TCRdb shows in-frame clones only, minus some. The sample gives about 88,000 clones, more than 80% of which show up once; 0.2% to 0.25% is in the top ten. This receptor was obtained from an adult with an advanced solid tumor such as melanoma, head and neck, liver or kidney cancer. The chain employs TRBV30 and TRBJ1-2, with TRBD1 matching over 8 bases. The sample consisted of CD4+ or CD8+ T cells sorted from blood, taken in a trial of the OX40 agonist ivuxolimab. DNA for the CDR3: TGTGCCTGGAGTAGGGACAGGCCCTATGGCTACACCTTC. This sequence encodes CAWSRDRPYGYTF.